This T cell receptor (beta chain) was recovered during a study of T cell clones after liver transplantation. About the study: A pre-transplant mixed lymphocyte reaction with TCRbeta sequencing defined graft-donor-reactive clones followed in post-transplant blood. Third-party-reactive TCRbeta sequences from pre-transplant mixed lymphocyte reactions served as antigen-independent comparators. Tolerance: complete withdrawal held at least one year, liver enzymes staying within twice normal. Study results and limitations: Graft donor-reactive T cells possibly entered the graft instead of undergoing deletion.

The repertoire was sequenced with immunoSEQ multiplex PCR; TCRdb's copy has only in-frame clones and lacks some. The sample lists nearly 15,000 clones; under 90% were seen once. Trimming removed 5 bases from V and 5 bases from J; junction bases left unmatched: 2. The CDR3 is made up of 12 amino acids. Germline-derived CDR1 and CDR2 are MNHEY and SMNVEV (reference sequence). Worth noting for this clone: Its antigen is still unknown.

The clonotype comes from a human patient who received a liver transplant. A subset of T cells may come from the graft donor. The chain employs TRBV27 and TRBJ1-2, with TRBD1 matching 7 bases. Sequenced material: CD8+ T cells from blood, taken approximately 50 months after liver transplant. The CDR3 is CASSGGQYGYTF. The CDR3 DNA reads as TGTGCCAGCAGTGGGGGACAGTATGGCTACACCTTC.